Shown below are 5 T cell receptor beta chains from a single sample sequenced in a study of blood T cell repertoires in COVID-19. This table comes from immunoSEQ multiplex PCR, and its TCRdb copy is limited to in-frame clones, with some not included. The sample includes a few hundred thousand clones, around 88% of them seen just once. The source material was peripheral blood. All receptors derive from a man aged 25-45 years with acute or convalescent COVID-19.

This chain links TRBV3-1 (or the pseudogene TRBV3-2) with TRBJ1-1, with D unresolved. CDR3 length equals 15 residues. Trimming pared 0 bases from V and 3 bases from J, leaving 11 bases between. CDR1 LGHDT and CDR2 YNNKEL come from the germline V gene (reference sequence). CDR3 in DNA: TGTGCCAGCAGCCAAGATGAGGGTATGCACACTGAAGCTTTCTTT. Protein product: CASSQDEGMHTEAFF.

This clone was detected only a few times. This chain connects TRBV5-6 to TRBJ2-5; D is ambiguous. Looked up from germline, CDR1 is SGHDT and CDR2 is YYEEEE. The ends were cut back, 1 base at V and 4 bases at J, with 8 bases in the middle. CDR3 length: 13 residues. CDR3 residues: CASSLYSVETQYF. The CDR3 coding sequence is TGTGCCAGCAGCTTGTATTCGGTAGAGACCCAGTACTTC.

The rearrangement links TRBV15 to TRBJ1-2; 7 nucleotides line up with TRBD1. V dropped 3 bases and J dropped 2; count of bases not matched to a gene: 3. CDR1 and CDR2 (germline): LNHNV, YYDKDF (reference sequence). This CDR3 spans 14 amino acids. The CDR3 coding sequence is TGTGCCACCAGCAGGGACAGGTCCAACTATGGCTACACCTTC. It yields the protein CATSRDRSNYGYTF.

The genes are TRBV28 and TRBJ2-7; 7 positions match TRBD2. V dropped 6 bases and J dropped 0; count of bases not matched to a gene: 5. The CDR3 is 14 amino acids. From germline, CDR1 is MDHEN and CDR2 SYDVKM. CDR3 region: CASSPLAASYEQYF. The CDR3 nucleotides are TGTGCCAGCAGCCCCCTAGCGGCCTCCTACGAGCAGTACTTC.

J is TRBJ2-3 and V is TRBV28; D is possibly TRBD2 (6 bases). There are 13 residues in the CDR3. Germline V gene lookup returns CDR1 MDHEN and CDR2 SYDVKM. Trimming removed 7 bases at V and 4 bases at J, with 12 bases between. The CDR3: CASNRGGSDTQYF. CDR3 sequence (DNA): TGTGCCAGCAATAGGGGAGGATCAGATACGCAGTATTTT.